Listed below are T cell receptor beta chains from one sample, sequenced in a study of T cells after posttransplantation cyclophosphamide. Assay: immunoSEQ multiplex PCR; the TCRdb copy retains only in-frame clones and omits some. The sample has 15,000 to 20,000 clones, 87% seen once. Sequencing used PBMCs, obtained after an allogeneic stem cell transplant with a calcineurin inhibitor and methotrexate. These receptors originate from a male patient in his 50s who received an allogeneic stem cell transplant from an unrelated donor, was CMV-positive, and had chronic GVHD only. Some of these T cells may belong to the graft donor. CDR3s include the opening cysteine and the closing phenylalanine or tryptophan. The D gene is left open where the match is weak. Some rows have no size entry. The others give once, few or many, or a class for an expanded clone.

>TRBJ1-3|-|13|-|TRBV19
TGTGCCAGTAGTATCAGGGGAGATGACACCATATATTTT
CASSIRGDDTIYF
>TRBJ1-2|-|15|TRBD1|TRBV13
TGTGCCAGCAGCTCCCAGACAGGGAATAGATATGGCTACACCTTC
CASSSQTGNRYGYTF
>TRBJ2-7|-|11|-|TRBV29-1
TGCAGCGTGACTAGCTCCTACGAGCAGTACTTC
CSVTSSYEQYF
>TRBJ2-3|-|14|-|TRBV11-3
TGTGCCAGCAGCCCCGGGGGTAGCACAGATACGCAGTATTTT
CASSPGGSTDTQYF
>TRBJ2-1|-|14|-|TRBV29-1
TGCAGCGTTGCCCCCACCCGACTTTTTGGTGAGCAGTTCTTC
CSVAPTRLFGEQFF
>TRBJ2-3|few|19|TRBD1|TRBV7-3
TGTGCCAGCAGCTTAAATCCTACTGGACAGGTCCCGGGCACAGATACGCAGTATTTT
CASSLNPTGQVPGTDTQYF
>TRBJ2-3|-|13|TRBD2|TRBV7-8
TGTGCCGCGGGGGGGCTGGGAACAGATACGCAGTATTTT
CAAGGLGTDTQYF
>TRBJ2-5|-|13|-|TRBV6-1
TGTGCCAGCAGCGGGATAACCCAAGAGACCCAGTACTTC
CASSGITQETQYF
>TRBJ2-5|once|13|-|TRBV28
TGTGCCAGCAGTTTGGGCTCCCGGGGGACCCAGTACTTC
CASSLGSRGTQYF
>TRBJ2-7|-|13|-|TRBV2
TGTGCCAGCCACCCTGACTTGTCCTACGAGCAGTACTTC
CASHPDLSYEQYF
>TRBJ2-1|-|12|-|TRBV27
TGTGCCAGCAGTTTAGCGGGGAATGAGCAGTTCTTC
CASSLAGNEQFF
>TRBJ2-7|-|16|-|TRBV10-1
TGCGCCAGCAGTCCCCCTGGCAGGGGTTGTTTCTACGAGCAGTACTTC
CASSPPGRGCFYEQYF
>TRBJ1-1|few|14|-|TRBV4-1
TGCGCCAGCAGCCAAGATCAGGCGTACACTGAAGCTTTCTTT
CASSQDQAYTEAFF
>TRBJ2-7|once|13|-|TRBV27
TGTGCCAGCAGTTTATTAAGAGGGTACGAGCAGTACTTC
CASSLLRGYEQYF
>TRBJ2-2|once|16|TRBD2|TRBV5-6
TGTGCCAGCAGGGAGGCGGCGGGAGTGCGGACCGGGGAGCTGTTTTTT
CASREAAGVRTGELFF
>TRBJ2-7|-|14|TRBD1|TRBV27
TGTGCCAGCAGTTTGGGGACAGGGAGCTACGAGCAGTACTTC
CASSLGTGSYEQYF
>TRBJ1-4|-|16|-|TRBV19
TGTGCCAGTAGTATTAGGCAGGCAACAACTAATGAAAAACTGTTTTTT
CASSIRQATTNEKLFF
>TRBJ2-4|-|15|-|TRBV15
TGTGCCACCAGCAGTCCTGGGGAGGCCAAAAACATTCAGTACTTC
CATSSPGEAKNIQYF
>TRBJ2-2|-|16|-|TRBV19
TGTGCCAGTCCCCGGGACACAAAAGAGAACACCGGGGAGCTGTTTTTT
CASPRDTKENTGELFF
>TRBJ2-3|once|16|TRBD2|TRBV7-2
TGTGCCAGCAGCTTAAGGGGTAGCGGGAGCACAGATACGCAGTATTTT
CASSLRGSGSTDTQYF
>TRBJ2-2|-|16|-|TRBV5-6
TGTGCCAGCAGCTTGGGACTACAGGGAATTCTCGGGGAGCTGTTTTTT
CASSLGLQGILGELFF
>TRBJ2-3|-|15|TRBD2|TRBV29-1
TGCAGCGTTGAAGAAGGGGCGGGGGTGAGAGATACGCAGTATTTT
CSVEEGAGVRDTQYF
>TRBJ2-7|-|13|TRBD1|TRBV6-1
TGTGCCAGCAGGCCGGGACAGGGGAACGAGCAGTACTTC
CASRPGQGNEQYF
>TRBJ1-1|-|12|TRBD1|TRBV28
TGTGCCAGTACCGGGACAGAGATTGAAGCTTTCTTT
CASTGTEIEAFF
>TRBJ2-1|-|15|TRBD1|TRBV6-1
TGTGCCAGCAGCCCCCGGGACAGCTCCTACAATGAGCAGTTCTTC
CASSPRDSSYNEQFF
>TRBJ2-3|-|19|TRBD1|TRBV14
TGTGCCAGCAGCCAAGTTCCAGGGGGCGATTATGGGTTTGTAGATACGCAGTATTTT
CASSQVPGGDYGFVDTQYF
>TRBJ1-1|-|18|-|TRBV5-1
TGCGCCAGCAGCTTGGCTATTCTCGGGGTATCCATGAACACTGAAGCTTTCTTT
CASSLAILGVSMNTEAFF
>TRBJ1-6|-|14|-|TRBV10-3
TGTGCCATCAACGATGGACAGAGTAATTCACCCCTCCACTTT
CAINDGQSNSPLHF
>TRBJ2-1|once|15|TRBD1|TRBV7-9
TGTGCCAGCAGCCCCCGGGACAGGGTGAACGATGAGCAGTTCTTC
CASSPRDRVNDEQFF
>TRBJ2-1|-|15|-|TRBV11-2
TGTGCCAGCAGCTTAGCGGGAGCGAAGAGTAATGAGCAGTTCTTC
CASSLAGAKSNEQFF
>TRBJ2-5|once|15|TRBD2|TRBV11-2
TGTGCCAGCAGCTTAGGTGGAGCGGGAGTTGAGACCCAGTACTTC
CASSLGGAGVETQYF
>TRBJ1-5|-|15|-|TRBV6-5
TGTGCCAGCAGTGGCCTTGGGGGCGGCAATCAGCCCCAGCATTTT
CASSGLGGGNQPQHF
>TRBJ2-7|-|16|TRBD1|TRBV27
TGTGCCAGCAGTTTACGGGGACAGGAACCGTCCTACGAGCAGTACTTC
CASSLRGQEPSYEQYF
>TRBJ2-7|-|15|TRBD1|TRBV11-2
TGTGCCAGCAGCCCCATCCGGGACAGTCTCAACGAGCAGTACTTC
CASSPIRDSLNEQYF
>TRBJ1-1|-|12|-|TRBV27
TGTGCCAGCAAACAGGGACCGGGAGAAGCTTTCTTT
CASKQGPGEAFF
>TRBJ2-7|-|17|TRBD1|TRBV10-3
TGTGCCATCAGTGAGTCGACCCGGAGGACAGGGGATTACGAGCAGTACTTC
CAISESTRRTGDYEQYF
>TRBJ2-7|-|11|-|TRBV19
TGTGCCAGTGGGGACACCTACGAGCAGTACTTC
CASGDTYEQYF
>TRBJ2-1|-|13|TRBD2|TRBV6-4
TGTGCCAGCAGTGGGCTAGCGGGAGATGAGCAGTTCTTC
CASSGLAGDEQFF
>TRBJ1-2|-|14|-|TRBV27
TGTGCCAGCAGTGACAGTATGGCTAACTATGGCTACACCTTC
CASSDSMANYGYTF
>TRBJ2-7|-|14|TRBD1|TRBV13
TGTGCCAGCAGCTTCGGGACAGGCTCCTACGAGCAGTACTTC
CASSFGTGSYEQYF
>TRBJ2-7|-|14|-|TRBV11-3
TGTGCCAGCAGCTTAAGCCAGGACTCCTACGAGCAGTACTTC
CASSLSQDSYEQYF
>TRBJ2-1|-|15|TRBD2|TRBV5-1
TGCGCCAGCAGCCTCCCCAGCGGGGACTACAATGAGCAGTTCTTC
CASSLPSGDYNEQFF
>TRBJ2-3|-|15|TRBD1|TRBV6-5
TGTGCCAGCAGTTCCGGGACAGGGGTTACGCATACGCAGTATTTT
CASSSGTGVTHTQYF
>TRBJ2-3|once|15|TRBD2|TRBV5-6
TGTGCCAGCAGCGTGACTAGCGGGCCCACAGATACGCAGTATTTT
CASSVTSGPTDTQYF
>TRBJ1-1|few|12|TRBD1|TRBV19
TGTGCCAGTAAGGACAGGGGGACTGAAGCTTTCTTT
CASKDRGTEAFF
>TRBJ2-5|-|13|-|TRBV28
TGTGCCAGCAGTTTTTGGGGAGAAGAGACCCAGTACTTC
CASSFWGEETQYF
>TRBJ1-5|-|15|-|TRBV6-6
TGTGCCAGCAGTTACTCTCCGAGTACTTATCAGCCCCAGCATTTT
CASSYSPSTYQPQHF